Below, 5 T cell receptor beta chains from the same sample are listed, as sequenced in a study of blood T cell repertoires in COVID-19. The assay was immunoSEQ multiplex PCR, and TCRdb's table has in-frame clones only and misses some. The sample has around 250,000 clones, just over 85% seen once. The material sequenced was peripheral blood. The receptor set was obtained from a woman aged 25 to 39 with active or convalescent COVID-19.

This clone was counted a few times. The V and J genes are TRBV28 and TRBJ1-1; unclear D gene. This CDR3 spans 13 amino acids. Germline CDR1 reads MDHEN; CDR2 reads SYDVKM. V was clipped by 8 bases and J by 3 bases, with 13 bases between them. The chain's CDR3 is CASALERYTEAFF. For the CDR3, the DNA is TGTGCCAGCGCTCTCGAGAGATACACTGAAGCTTTCTTT.

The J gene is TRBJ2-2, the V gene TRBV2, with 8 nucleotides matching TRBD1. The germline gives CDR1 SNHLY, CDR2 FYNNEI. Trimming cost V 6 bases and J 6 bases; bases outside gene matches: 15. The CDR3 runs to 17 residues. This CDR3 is CASSPHSGGWGPGELFF. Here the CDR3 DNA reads TGTGCCAGCAGCCCTCATTCAGGGGGCTGGGGTCCCGGGGAGCTGTTTTTT.

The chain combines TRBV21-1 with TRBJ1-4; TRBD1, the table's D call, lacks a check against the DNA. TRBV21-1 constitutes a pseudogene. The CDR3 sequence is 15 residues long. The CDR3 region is CASSRDRGKNEKLFF. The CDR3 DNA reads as TGTGCCAGCAGCAGGGACAGGGGAAAGAATGAAAAACTGTTTTTT.

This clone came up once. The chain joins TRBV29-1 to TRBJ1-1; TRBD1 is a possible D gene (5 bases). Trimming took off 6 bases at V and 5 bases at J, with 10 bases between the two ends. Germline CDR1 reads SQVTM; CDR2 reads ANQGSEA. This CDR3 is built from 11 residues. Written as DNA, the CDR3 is TGCAGCGTGGGGGGGGGTACTGAAGCTTTCTTT. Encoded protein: CSVGGGTEAFF. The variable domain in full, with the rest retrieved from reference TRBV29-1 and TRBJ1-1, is SAVISQKPSRDICQRGTSLTIQCQVDSQVTMMFWYRQQPGQSLTLIATANQGSEATYESGFVIDKFPISRPNLTFSTLTVSNMSPEDSSIYLCSVGGGTEAFFGQGTRLTVV.

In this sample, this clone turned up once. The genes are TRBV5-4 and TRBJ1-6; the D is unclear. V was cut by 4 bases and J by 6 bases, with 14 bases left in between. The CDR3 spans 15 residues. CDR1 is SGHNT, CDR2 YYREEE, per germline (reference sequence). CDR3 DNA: TGTGCCAGCAGCCCTCGGACGGGGAGTAATTCACCCCTCCACTTT. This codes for CASSPRTGSNSPLHF.